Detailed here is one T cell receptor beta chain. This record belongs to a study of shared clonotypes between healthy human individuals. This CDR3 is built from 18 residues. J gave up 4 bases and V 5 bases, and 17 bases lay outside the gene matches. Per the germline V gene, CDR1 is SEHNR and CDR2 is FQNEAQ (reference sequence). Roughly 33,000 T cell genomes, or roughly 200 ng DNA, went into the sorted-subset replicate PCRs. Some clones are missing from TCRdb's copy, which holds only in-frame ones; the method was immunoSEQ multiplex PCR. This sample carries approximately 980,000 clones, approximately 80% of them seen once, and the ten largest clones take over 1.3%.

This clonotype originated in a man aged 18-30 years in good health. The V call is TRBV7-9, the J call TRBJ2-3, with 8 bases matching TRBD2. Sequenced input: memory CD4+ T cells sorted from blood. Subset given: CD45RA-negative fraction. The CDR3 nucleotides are TGTGCCAGCAGCCTCACGGCCCCTGACGGGGGGGCCGCAGATACGCAGTATTTT. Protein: CASSLTAPDGGAADTQYF.